This T cell receptor (beta chain) was identified during a study of CD8 T cells in Susac syndrome. V was clipped by 5 bases and J by 16 bases, with 17 bases between them. Germline values: CDR1 SNHLY, CDR2 FYNNEI. The CDR3 runs 12 residues. Note on this clonotype: Its cognate antigen is unknown.

The study, taken as a whole, reports: In TEMRA cells and active patients, CD8+ clonal expansion in Susac reached its peak.

RNA was extracted with the RNeasy kit, and a quantity of roughly 0.45 to 1 ug was reverse transcribed using random hexamers. TCRdb analysed the immunoSEQ multiplex PCR reads with MiXCR anew, one entry per CDR3 protein. The data contain under 200,000 distinct CDR3 sequences, roughly 94% of them singletons. This receptor was obtained from a human donor with Susac syndrome. Sequences were obtained from CD8+ T cells from PBMCs. The rearrangement joins TRBV2 to TRBJ1-4, with D perhaps TRBD1 (6 bases). This CDR3 is CASSLQGSGAFF. For the CDR3, the DNA is TGTGCCAGCAGTCTACAGGGAAGTGGGGCGTTTTTT.